These 9 T cell receptor beta chains came from one sample sequenced in a study of blood T cell repertoires in COVID-19. Profiling relied on immunoSEQ multiplex PCR, and the TCRdb table lists in-frame clones only, not all of them. Of 110,000 or so clones in the sample, about 88% were seen once. Sequenced sample: peripheral blood. These receptors all stem from a woman aged 70-85 years who had recovered from COVID-19.

The chain links TRBV10-3 to TRBJ1-1, with TRBD1 as a possible D gene (5 bases). This CDR3 contains 15 residues. V lost 3 bases to trimming and J lost 0 bases, with 11 bases between them. Per germline, CDR1 ENHRY and CDR2 SYGVKD. The CDR3 nucleotides read TGTGCCATCAGTGAATGGGGCTCTTTGAACACTGAAGCTTTCTTT. Its translation: CAISEWGSLNTEAFF.

The V and J genes are TRBV9 and TRBJ2-2, with 7 bases aligning to TRBD2. The CDR3 has 16 amino acids. J was trimmed by 1 base and V by 4 bases; bases with no gene match: 7. Germline V lookup: CDR1 SGDLS, CDR2 YYNGEE. In DNA form, the CDR3 reads TGTGCCAGCAGCCCCAGGACTAGTCTGAACACCGGGGAGCTGTTTTTT. Its protein product is CASSPRTSLNTGELFF.

The V gene is TRBV10-1, the J gene TRBJ2-7; 10 nucleotides line up with TRBD1. This CDR3 spans 17 amino acids. Trimming took 0 bases from V and 3 from J; bases not matched to a gene: 8. The germline V gene has CDR1 WNHNN and CDR2 SYGVQD (reference sequence). The CDR3 DNA reads as TGCGCCAGCAGTGAGTCCTTCACCGGACAGGGGGACTACGAGCAGTACTTC. It translates to CASSESFTGQGDYEQYF.

This rearrangement joins TRBV5-1 to TRBJ1-6; D remains ambiguous. The CDR3 runs to 13 residues. Per the germline V gene, CDR1 is SGHRS and CDR2 is YFSETQ. V shed 0 bases and J shed 8 bases, with 6 bases lying between them. In DNA form, the CDR3 reads TGCGCCAGCAGCTTGGATACGGATTCACCCCTCCACTTT. Translated: CASSLDTDSPLHF. The variable domain in full, with the rest retrieved from reference TRBV5-1 and TRBJ1-6, is KAGVTQTPRYLIKTRGQQVTLSCSPISGHRSVSWYQQTPGQGLQFLFEYFSETQRNKGNFPGRFSGRQFSNSRSEMNVSTLELGDSALYLCASSLDTDSPLHFGNGTRLTVT.

CDR3 DNA: TGTGCCAGCAGCTTCCAAACAGGGAATGGCTACACCTTC. Translated: CASSFQTGNGYTF. The chain joins TRBV7-2 to TRBJ1-2; the D gene is possibly TRBD1 (6 bases). V was clipped by 3 bases and J by 6 bases, with 11 bases between them. Germline-derived CDR1 and CDR2 are SGHTA and FQGNSA. The CDR3 consists of 13 residues.

V usage is TRBV30 and J usage is TRBJ2-7, with D perhaps TRBD1 (5 bases). The CDR3 extends over 14 amino acids. V was trimmed by 4 bases and J by 3 bases, leaving 16 bases between them. Germline CDR1 reads GTSNPN; CDR2 reads SVGIG (reference sequence). CDR3 region: CAWTPIGQDYEQYF. The CDR3 DNA sequence: TGTGCCTGGACCCCCATTGGACAAGACTACGAGCAGTACTTC.

V is TRBV19 and J is TRBJ2-1; weak D call: TRBD1 (5 bases). CDR1 LNHDA and CDR2 SQIVND come from the germline V gene (reference sequence). The CDR3 runs 14 residues. V was cut by 3 bases and J by 3 bases, with 9 bases left in between. CDR3 sequence: CASSIPQGYNEQFF. The CDR3 coding sequence is TGTGCCAGTAGTATCCCGCAGGGCTACAATGAGCAGTTCTTC.

The J gene is TRBJ2-5, the V gene TRBV7-9; no clear D gene. The CDR3 is 15 residues long. Germline-derived CDR1 and CDR2 are SEHNR and FQNEAQ (reference sequence). V lost 0 bases and J lost 3, with 11 bases in between. CDR3 in amino acids: CASSLAVPSEETQYF. The CDR3 nucleotides are TGTGCCAGCAGCTTAGCGGTACCCAGCGAAGAGACCCAGTACTTC.

This rearrangement joins TRBV7-9 to TRBJ2-1, with unresolved D. Trimming stripped 3 bases from V and 6 bases from J, with 6 bases between. Germline lookup yields CDR1 SEHNR and CDR2 FQNEAQ (reference sequence). The CDR3 consists of 12 residues. This chain's CDR3 is CASSLIGNEQFF. CDR3 bases: TGTGCCAGCAGCTTGATCGGCAATGAGCAGTTCTTC.